This T cell receptor beta chain was found in a study of shared clonotypes between healthy human individuals (dated by TCRdb to 2019 to 2021). With respect to the entire study: The cohort comprised two women and a few men aged 18 to 49 years. For each donor, CD4 naive and CD4 memory were each run on three plates, CD8 naive on two plates, and CD8 memory on one plate. To estimate repertoire size and how much clonotypes are shared between individuals, the study performed deep sequencing of blood TCR repertoires from about five healthy adults. Libraries were prepared and TCR repertoires were sequenced by different laboratories using diverse techniques, in order to increase sequencing depth and limit assay-specific biases. Leukapheresis yielded between about 0.9 and 8.9 billion PBMCs per donor. General study outcomes and caveats: Incomplete sequencing was indicated by rarefaction of sorted-subset datasets, despite the large sequencing depth. Sampling was restricted to blood, and TCR repertoires in tissues likely differ from the TCR repertoires found in blood. Estimated clonotype richness was generally larger for naive than for memory subsets. When several donors were compared, the shared fraction of clonotypes was roughly 4.8% for naive CD4, approximately 3.3% for naive CD8, 2.3% for memory CD4, and approximately 0.4% for memory CD8. Compared with non-shared clonotypes, clonotypes shared by all four sorted-subset donors had higher generation probabilities. Pairwise subsampling led to the expectation that sequencing depth would affect the degree of clonotype sharing among donors. Because the study included a small number of donors, the genetic and exposure-history diversity represented was limited.

V drops 0 bases and J drops 5 bases, leaving 7 bases in between. The CDR3 contains 13 residues, cysteine and phenylalanine counted. This entry keeps only the CDR3 DNA: 39 bases, framed from base 1. The germline V gene specifies SGHRS as CDR1 and YFSETQ as CDR2. With regard to this clone: Its antigen target is currently unknown. One base away there is no much larger clone; base qualities are not given.

Donors were healthy HIV-negative adults with no recently reported acute infections or vaccinations. Every donor was a Caucasian adult residing in Nashville, Tennessee, USA. CD4+ T cells were enriched through magnetic negative selection, after which naive cells were positively selected on CD45RA and the remaining negative fraction served as the memory subset. Blood was obtained by leukapheresis, after which PBMCs were separated by Ficoll-Histopaque density gradient centrifugation and cryopreserved in liquid nitrogen vapor phase. Analytical flow cytometry was used to check the purity and quantity of each magnetically sorted T cell population. From each sorted fraction, genomic DNA was isolated and quantified by UV absorbance on a Nanodrop 2000c. Using the deep immunoSEQ assay, TCR CDR3 regions were amplified from genomic DNA by multiplex PCR. Extracted genomic DNA from each cell subset was spread evenly across all wells of several immunoSEQ 96-well plates, with each plate serving as a replicate. For sorted subsets, approximately 190 ng genomic DNA, equal to tens of thousands of T cell genomes, was loaded into each replicate PCR. The purified libraries were quantified using a Qubit 3.0 fluorometer, sized with a Bioanalyzer 2100, and then quantified again using the KAPA Library Quantification kit. Every immunoSEQ 96-well plate was sequenced on a dedicated single-read 150-cycle Illumina NextSeq 550 flow cell. For the original study's pipeline: Because only junctional sequences without quality scores were contained in the immunoSEQ output, filtering matching that applied to full-length reads could not be performed. To assign V/J genes and CDR3, sequences were annotated using PyIR, a Python wrapper for IgBLAST v1.9, with IMGT germline references. Any read was removed if the V/J assignment was weak (E-value above 1e-6), the CDR3 was missing, or the read contained stop codons, out-of-frame junctions, or ambiguous translated residues. V3J clonotypes were defined as sequences sharing the same inferred V gene, J gene, and CDR3 amino acid sequence. Percentage overlap between repertoires was calculated by dividing the number of shared unique clonotypes by the size of the smaller repertoire. RTK rarefaction, the Chao1 estimator, and Recon v2.1 estimates of unobserved clonotypes were used to assess repertoire richness. Generation probabilities were computed with OLGA for all TCRbeta clonotypes obtained by the gDNA method from a handful of donors. The table was pulled from immuneACCESS by TCRdb, which kept in-frame rearrangements only. Such tables lose some clones; where checked, under half of the loss comes from unresolved V genes, and the rest has no known cause. That table furnishes V, J and clone size, whereas the DNA furnished D and trimming. The sample table contains 1,500,000 or so clones; only one count was recorded for just under 99% of them. The top ten hold roughly 0.36% of the sample.

This sequence uses TRBV5-1 and TRBJ2-3; 5 matching bases give a weak D call of TRBD2. The clonotype comes from a man younger than 45 in good health. What was sequenced was naive CD4+ T cells sorted from blood. The cell subset or site label, as the study defines it: CD45RA+ positively selected. CDR3 reads: CASSLAGLDTQYF. Here is the DNA: TGCGCCAGCAGCTTGGCCGGACTAGATACGCAGTATTTT.